This TCR beta chain was captured in a study of regulatory T cells in long-lasting Graves disease. Study results and limitations: Accuracy may have been reduced by the small sample size.

In building TCR beta libraries, iRepertoire HTBI primers were used together with Arm-PCR of CDR3 regions. TCRdb redid the calling of the multiplex PCR reads with MiXCR, one entry per CDR3 protein. The table includes some 200,000 distinct CDR3 sequences, roughly a fifth detected once. This clonotype was observed a handful of times. The antigen is undetermined. Germline CDR1 reads LGHNA; CDR2 reads YNFKEQ. Trimming cost V 0 bases and J 0 bases, with 15 bases left between them. The CDR3 consists of 17 residues. Specified time point: newly diagnosed GD, antithyroid drugs for less than 3 months. The TCR library was made from RNA extracted from PBMCs. The same sample was also studied in work on T cells in Graves' hyperthyroidism and ophthalmopathy. That paper notes: With the HTBI primer set, the TCR CDR3 went through a first round of RT-PCR. Peripheral blood also featured most of the thyroid clonotypes expanded above 0.001. Separation of ophthalmopathy from stable hyperthyroidism was achieved by a 13 V-J model.

The rearrangement uses TRBV4-2 and TRBJ2-7, with D uncertain. The sample was peripheral blood mononuclear cells (PBMCs), taken at new diagnosis, from a patient treated with antithyroid drugs. The TCR comes from a woman under 40 with Graves disease. CDR3 residues: CASSQEYRAYSSYEQYF. As DNA, the CDR3 is TGTGCCAGCAGCCAAGAATACCGAGCCTATAGCTCCTACGAGCAGTACTTC.